Given below is one TCR beta chain in context. Sequencing used immunoSEQ multiplex PCR; TCRdb keeps in-frame clones, though not all of them. The table has more than 250,000 clones, approximately 80% seen once. The data are from a study of blood T cell repertoires in COVID-19. Input material: peripheral blood. The TCR originated in a human donor in a cohort sampled during active COVID-19.

CDR3 sequence (DNA): TGTGCCAGCAGCTACAGGGACAGCGATTTCTACGAGCAGTACTTC. Residues: CASSYRDSDFYEQYF. The chain combines TRBV5-4 with TRBJ2-7; 7 bases align to TRBD1. From germline, CDR1 is SGHNT and CDR2 YYREEE (reference sequence). V shed 3 bases, J shed 3 bases, and the junction held 9 bases outside the gene matches. The CDR3 has 15 amino acids.